The 8 T cell receptor beta chains given below trace back to one sample, sequenced in a study of monozygotic twins with inflammatory bowel disease. TCRdb reprocessed the 5' RACE reads, keeping one entry per CDR3 protein, no DNA. In total, the table holds about 99,000 distinct CDR3 sequences. Sequenced: blood. Receptors originate from a human donor with ulcerative colitis or Crohn's disease, or a healthy co-twin of an affected twin (not recorded which).

The chain employs TRBV18 and TRBJ2-7. Germline V gives CDR1 KGHSH, CDR2 LQKENI. The CDR3 length is 12 residues. This CDR3 reads CASSLRSYEQYF.

The V and J genes are TRBV20-1 and TRBJ1-2; TCRdb picks TRBD1, but there is no DNA to check that call. The CDR3 length is 15 residues. Per germline, CDR1 DFQATT and CDR2 SNEGSKA (reference sequence). CDR3 residues: CSARRQSPTFYGYTF.

J is TRBJ1-5 and V is TRBV5-5; no DNA is available, so the TRBD1 call from TCRdb remains unchecked. This CDR3 comprises 14 residues. Germline CDR1 and CDR2: SGHKS and YYEKEE (reference sequence). The CDR3 loop reads CASSPGFSNQPQHF.

The chain carries TRBV5-1 and TRBJ1-1. Germline loops: CDR1 SGHRS, CDR2 YFSETQ. There are 15 residues in the CDR3. CDR3: CASSPAGGFNTEAFF.

The V gene is TRBV6-1, the J gene TRBJ1-5; with no DNA, the TCRdb D assignment of TRBD1 cannot be verified. Germline assignment: CDR1 MNHNS and CDR2 SASEGT. The CDR3 covers 15 residues. The CDR3: CASRLTGNSNQPQHF.

The chain combines TRBV9 with TRBJ2-5; with no DNA, the TCRdb D assignment of TRBD2 cannot be verified. The CDR3 is made up of 14 amino acids. CDR1 is SGDLS, CDR2 YYNGEE, per germline. The CDR3 here is CASSVELGVETQYF.

The V and J genes are TRBV12-3 or TRBV12-4 and TRBJ1-2. This CDR3 is built from 12 residues. CDR3 in amino acids: CASSRVFYGYTF.

This chain joins TRBV4-3 and TRBJ2-3; TCRdb gives TRBD1 as the D gene, but with no DNA this cannot be confirmed. CDR1 is LGHNA, CDR2 YSLEER, per germline. The CDR3 is made up of 16 amino acids. Here the CDR3 reads CASSQEPGQPTDTQYF.